These 3 T cell receptor beta chains originate from one sample sequenced in a study of T cell responses to AZD1222 COVID-19 vaccine (dated by TCRdb to 2020 to 2022). Library creation used the immunoSEQ multiplex PCR assay. TCRdb's version of the immuneACCESS table is confined to in-frame rearrangements and falls short of the full clone set. An unresolved V gene accounts for under half of the shortfall where checked; the remainder is of unknown origin. In this sample the table shows about 49,000 clones, 70% to 85% of which occur a single time. The ten largest clones capture roughly 20% of the sample. Reading the label with the study, this specimen's time point is: baseline before first vaccination. The treatment or condition label, read with the paper, signifies: meningococcal conjugate vaccine given as trial control. This specimen consisted of peripheral blood, obtained on day 0 of MenACWY control vaccination. The receptors were sampled from an adult in good health.

This clone was recorded a few times. V usage is TRBV7-9 and J usage is TRBJ1-4; 8 nucleotides agree with TRBD1. Per germline, CDR1 SEHNR and CDR2 FQNEAQ (reference sequence). The V segment lost 4 bases and the J segment 8 bases; nucleotides outside the gene matches: 9. The CDR3 covers 15 residues. CDR3 DNA sequence: TGTGCCAGCAGCTCTCCGGGACAGGCATTGGAAAAACTGTTTTTT. The encoded protein is CASSSPGQALEKLFF.

The chain carries TRBV5-6 and TRBJ2-1, with D perhaps matching TRBD2 (7 bases). Germline assignment: CDR1 SGHDT and CDR2 YYEEEE. CDR3 length: 15 residues. Between the trimmed V and J ends, which lost 4 bases and 9 bases, there was a span of 20 bases. CDR3 sequence (DNA): TGTGCCAGCAGCCACCTAGGTCGGGGGGCGGGTGAGCAGTTCTTC. It codes for CASSHLGRGAGEQFF.

The chain couples TRBV10-2 to TRBJ2-1; D unresolved. The CDR3 is made up of 14 amino acids. V lost 3 bases and J lost 0, with 6 bases in between. Germline V gives CDR1 WSHSY, CDR2 SAAADI. CDR3 residues: CASSEGTSYNEQFF. The CDR3, as DNA: TGCGCCAGCAGTGAAGGCACCTCCTACAATGAGCAGTTCTTC.